This passage covers 20 T cell receptor beta chains from one sample sequenced in a study of T cells after yellow fever vaccination (dated by TCRdb to between 2018 and 2021). Receptor libraries were prepared by 5' RACE. The reads were generated on an Illumina NovaSeq 6000. Using fastp trimming at Q25 and MiXCR clonotype assembly, TCRdb reanalyzed the public sequencing data and kept in-frame beta chains. For every CDR3 protein sequence, its rows merge into one entry that carries the most common genes and DNA. For this sample there are roughly 320,000 distinct CDR3 sequences; around 11% appear just once. The ten biggest clones cover about 3% of the sample. The treatment or condition label for this specimen denotes: live attenuated yellow fever vaccine strain. This specimen consisted of CD4+ T cells sorted from PBMCs, obtained 45 days after the yellow fever booster vaccination. The source of these receptors is a man aged 18 to 30 who received the YFV17D yellow fever vaccine.

The chain links TRBV11-2 to TRBJ1-5; D is ambiguous. V gave up 0 bases and J gave up 6 bases, with 12 bases separating them. This CDR3 is built from 15 residues. Germline V gene data show CDR1 as SGHAT and CDR2 as FQNNGV. CDR3 coding DNA: TGTGCCAGCAGCTTAGACCTAAAGGGAACTCAGCCCCAGCATTTT. It codes for CASSLDLKGTQPQHF.

V is TRBV4-2 and J is TRBJ2-1; 8 bases are shared with TRBD2. The germline V gene encodes CDR1 LGHNA and CDR2 YNFKEQ. The V and J ends lost 2 bases and 8 bases, in that order; junction bases with no gene match: 5. The CDR3 sequence is 14 residues long. The CDR3 reads CASSQPTGGHEQFF. CDR3 sequence (DNA): TGTGCCAGCAGCCAACCCACGGGAGGGCATGAGCAGTTCTTC.

The chain employs TRBV12-3 or TRBV12-4 and TRBJ1-6; TRBD1 is a possible D gene (5 bases). The CDR3 contains 13 residues. Trimming left V 6 bases short and J 7 bases short, with 10 bases between. The CDR3 region is CASSRDPNSPLHF. DNA for the CDR3: TGTGCCAGCAGCAGGGATCCAAATTCACCCCTCCACTTT.

This clonotype was found a few times. The gene calls are TRBV20-1 and TRBJ1-3; D gene ambiguous. Germline lookup yields CDR1 DFQATT and CDR2 SNEGSKA (reference sequence). The CDR3 sequence is 15 residues long. Trimming removed 0 bases at V and 0 bases at J, with 9 bases between. The CDR3 DNA is TGCAGTGCTAGAGATGTCACATACTCTGGAAACACCATATATTTT. Its translation: CSARDVTYSGNTIYF.

The chain carries TRBV6-6 and TRBJ1-1; maybe TRBD1 (6 bases). CDR1 and CDR2 from the germline V gene are MNHNY and SVGAGI (reference sequence). V was cut by 5 bases and J by 9 bases, with 16 bases left in between. This CDR3 region has 13 residues. CDR3 loop: CASSLLGADKAFF. CDR3 DNA: TGTGCCAGCAGTCTCTTGGGGGCTGACAAAGCTTTCTTT.

This clonotype was observed many times. The genes are TRBV5-1 and TRBJ2-7; D might be TRBD1 (6 bases). This CDR3 comprises 13 residues. Trimming left V 5 bases short and J 3 bases short, with 12 bases between. Germline V gene sequence: CDR1 SGHRS, CDR2 YFSETQ. The CDR3 loop reads CASSPTGDYEQYV. The CDR3 region has the DNA TGCGCCAGCAGTCCGACAGGAGACTACGAGCAGTACGTC.

This clonotype was detected many times. One junction end disagrees with the germline gene, perhaps due to a read error. This chain connects TRBV5-1 to TRBJ2-5; D possibly corresponds to TRBD2 (5 bases). Germline V gives CDR1 SGHRS, CDR2 YFSETQ. This CDR3 has 13 residues. DNA of the CDR3: TGCGCCAGCAGCGTCGGGAACCAGGAGACCCAGTACTTC. Its protein product is CASSVGNQETQYF.

This clonotype occurred many times. This sequence joins TRBV6-1 and TRBJ2-7, with TRBD2 identical over 7 bases. The ends lost 6 bases at V and 2 bases at J; junction bases unmatched: 4. The CDR3 is 13 amino acids. Germline V gene data show CDR1 as MNHNS and CDR2 as SASEGT. Written as DNA, the CDR3 is TGTGCCAGCAGCTTCCGGGGGGCCTACGAGCAGTACGTC. The encoded protein is CASSFRGAYEQYV.

V is TRBV2 and J is TRBJ2-1, with 9 bases matching TRBD1. The V and J ends lost 7 bases and 3 bases, in that order; junction bases with no gene match: 4. Germline V gives CDR1 SNHLY, CDR2 FYNNEI. The CDR3 is 14 residues long. CDR3 protein: CASIPDRGYNEQFF. The CDR3 coding sequence is TGTGCCAGCATTCCGGACAGGGGCTACAATGAGCAGTTCTTC.

This clonotype showed up many times. This rearrangement joins TRBV4-1 to TRBJ1-2; 9 bases agree with TRBD1. The CDR3 spans 14 residues. Germline-derived CDR1 and CDR2 are MGHRA and YSYEKL. The J segment lost 8 bases and the V segment lost 1 base, leaving 5 bases of the junction unmatched. CDR3 amino acids: CASSQAGQGKGYTF. The CDR3 DNA follows: TGCGCCAGCAGCCAAGCCGGACAGGGGAAAGGCTACACCTTC.

V is TRBV20-1 and J is TRBJ2-6; no reliable D call. The CDR3 runs to 14 residues. V lost 6 bases and J lost 3, with 12 bases in between. Germline assignment: CDR1 DFQATT and CDR2 SNEGSKA (reference sequence). The CDR3: CSASEVVGANVLTF. In DNA, the CDR3 is TGCAGTGCCAGCGAGGTGGTTGGGGCCAACGTCCTGACTTTC.

The gene calls are TRBV4-1 and TRBJ1-6, with D possibly TRBD1 on 5 matching bases. The germline V gene has CDR1 MGHRA and CDR2 YSYEKL. V shed 1 base and J shed 0 bases, with 10 bases lying between them. The CDR3 extends over 17 amino acids. Written as DNA, the CDR3 is TGCGCCAGCAGCCAAGTGACAGCGAGCTCCTATAATTCACCCCTCCACTTT. Translation gives CASSQVTASSYNSPLHF.

This clonotype was counted many times. The rearrangement links TRBV5-4 to TRBJ1-2; 9 bases align to TRBD1. Trimming removed 3 bases from V and 8 bases from J; junction bases left unmatched: 8. The CDR3 runs to 14 residues. Germline V gives CDR1 SGHNT, CDR2 YYREEE (reference sequence). In DNA form, the CDR3 reads TGTGCCAGCAGCTCTACGGACAGGGGTTCCGGCTACACCTTC. Residues: CASSSTDRGSGYTF. The variable domain in full, with the rest retrieved from reference TRBV5-4 and TRBJ1-2, is ETGVTQSPTHLIKTRGQQVTLRCSSQSGHNTVSWYQQALGQGPQFIFQYYREEENGRGNFPPRFSGLQFPNYSSELNVNALELDDSALYLCASSSTDRGSGYTFGSGTRLTVV.

This clonotype turned up a few times. J is TRBJ2-7 and V is TRBV7-2; D gene ambiguous. V dropped 3 bases and J dropped 2 bases, with 8 bases sitting between them. CDR3 length: 13 residues. The germline V gene has CDR1 SGHTA and CDR2 FQGNSA. CDR3 nucleotide sequence: TGTGCCAGCAGCTTGGATAGAACCTACGAGCAGTACTTC. As protein: CASSLDRTYEQYF.

The chain carries TRBV5-6 and TRBJ2-7; the D gene could be TRBD1 or TRBD2 (6 bases each). In germline, CDR1 is SGHDT, CDR2 YYEEEE. V lost 4 bases and J lost 0, with 17 bases in between. The CDR3 length is 16 residues. The CDR3 DNA reads as TGTGCCAGCAGCAACGCGGGACAAGGCATCTCCTACGAGCAGTACGTC. Encoded protein: CASSNAGQGISYEQYV.

The chain recombines TRBV27 with TRBJ1-5; D might be TRBD1 (6 bases). The CDR3 covers 13 residues. Trimming left V 5 bases short and J 9 bases short, with 14 bases between. The germline V gene has CDR1 MNHEY and CDR2 SMNVEV (reference sequence). The CDR3 sequence: CASSLTGQGPQHF. The DNA for the CDR3 is TGTGCCAGCAGTCTGACAGGCCAGGGGCCCCAGCATTTT.

This clonotype showed up just a few times. The chain recombines TRBV27 with TRBJ1-2; D possibly corresponds to TRBD1 (5 bases). Deletions cut 3 bases from V and 6 bases from J, with 11 bases between. The CDR3 is 13 amino acids. Germline V gene lookup returns CDR1 MNHEY and CDR2 SMNVEV (reference sequence). The CDR3 region has the DNA TGTGCCAGCAGTTTGGCAGGGAGGGATGGCTACACCTTC. Translated: CASSLAGRDGYTF.

The chain is built from TRBV7-9 and TRBJ2-1; 11 bases line up with TRBD2. Germline V gene data show CDR1 as SEHNR and CDR2 as FQNEAQ (reference sequence). V gave up 5 bases and J gave up 3 bases; unmatched junction bases: 6. The CDR3 has 16 amino acids. CDR3 in amino acids: CASSTLAGAHYNEQFF. CDR3 DNA sequence: TGTGCCAGCAGCACACTAGCGGGGGCCCACTACAATGAGCAGTTCTTC. Using reference TRBV7-9 and TRBJ2-1 for the parts outside the CDR3, the full variable domain is DTGVSQNPRHKITKRGQNVTFRCDPISEHNRLYWYRQTLGQGPEFLTYFQNEAQLEKSRLLSDRFSAERPKGSFSTLEIQRTEQGDSAMYLCASSTLAGAHYNEQFFGPGTRLTVL.

This chain links TRBV12-3 or TRBV12-4 with TRBJ2-3; the D gene could be TRBD1 or TRBD2 (5 bases each). The CDR3 contains 14 residues. The ends were cut back, 2 bases at V and 5 bases at J, with 11 bases in the middle. The CDR3 here is CASSLNAGGDTQYF. The DNA of the CDR3 is TGTGCCAGCAGTTTAAATGCTGGGGGAGATACGCAGTATTTT.

The J gene is TRBJ1-2, the V gene TRBV6-2 or TRBV6-3; D is unclear. Looked up from germline, CDR1 is MNHEY and CDR2 is SVGEGT. Trimming took off 0 bases at V and 2 bases at J, with 10 bases between the two ends. This CDR3 comprises 15 residues. The CDR3 bases are TGTGCCAGCAGTTACTCGATCAGGCGAAACTATGGCTACACCTTC. Protein product: CASSYSIRRNYGYTF.